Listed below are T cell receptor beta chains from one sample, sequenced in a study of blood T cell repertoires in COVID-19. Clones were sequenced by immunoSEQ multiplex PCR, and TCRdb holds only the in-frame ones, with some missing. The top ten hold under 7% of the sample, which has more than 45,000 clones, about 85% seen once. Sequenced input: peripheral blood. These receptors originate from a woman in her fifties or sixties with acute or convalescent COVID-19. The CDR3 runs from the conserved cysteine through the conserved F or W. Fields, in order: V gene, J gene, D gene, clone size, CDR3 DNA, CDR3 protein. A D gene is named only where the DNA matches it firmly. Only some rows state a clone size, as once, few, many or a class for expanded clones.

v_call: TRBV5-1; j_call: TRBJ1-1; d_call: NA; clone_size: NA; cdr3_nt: TGCGCCAGCAGAACTCAGGCGGGAGCCACTGAAGCTTTCTTT; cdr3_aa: CASRTQAGATEAFF
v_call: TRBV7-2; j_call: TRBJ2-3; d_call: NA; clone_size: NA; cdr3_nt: TGTGCCAGCTTAGTACTAGGGGGGGCGAATACGCAGTATTTT; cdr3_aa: CASLVLGGANTQYF
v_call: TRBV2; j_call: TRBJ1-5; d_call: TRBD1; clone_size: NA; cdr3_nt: TGTGCCAGCCGGACAGGGTATGAGGGCAATCAGCCCCAGCATTTT; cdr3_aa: CASRTGYEGNQPQHF
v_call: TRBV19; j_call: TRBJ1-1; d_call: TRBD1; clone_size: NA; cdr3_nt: TGTGCCACCTCGACAGGGAGAAACACTGAAGCTTTCTTT; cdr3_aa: CATSTGRNTEAFF
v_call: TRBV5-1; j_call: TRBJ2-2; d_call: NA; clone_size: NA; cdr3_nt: TGCGCCAGCAGCTTGGCGCAGACTAGCGGGGAGCTGTTTTTT; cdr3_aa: CASSLAQTSGELFF
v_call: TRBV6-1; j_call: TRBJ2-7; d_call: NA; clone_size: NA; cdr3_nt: TGTGCCAGCAGTGACATTCAGCGGAATTTAGCCTACGAGCAGTACTTC; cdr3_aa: CASSDIQRNLAYEQYF
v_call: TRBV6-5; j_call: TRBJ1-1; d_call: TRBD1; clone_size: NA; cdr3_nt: TGTGCCAGCAGTCGGTCGACCTCAGGGGGAACTGAAGCTTTCTTT; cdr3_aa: CASSRSTSGGTEAFF
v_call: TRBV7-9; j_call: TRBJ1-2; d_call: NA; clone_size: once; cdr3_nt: TGTGCCAGCAGCCAGGGCGGCGAGGCCCTCTATGGCTACACCTTC; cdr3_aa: CASSQGGEALYGYTF
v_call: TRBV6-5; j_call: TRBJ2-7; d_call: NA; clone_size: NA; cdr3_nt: TGTGCCAGCAGTAGACAGACCACTTCCTCCGGGCAGTACTTC; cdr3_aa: CASSRQTTSSGQYF
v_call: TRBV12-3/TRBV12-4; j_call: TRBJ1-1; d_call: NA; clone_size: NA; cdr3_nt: TGTGCCAGCACCCTGCGGGGCACTGAAGCTTTCTTT; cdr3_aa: CASTLRGTEAFF
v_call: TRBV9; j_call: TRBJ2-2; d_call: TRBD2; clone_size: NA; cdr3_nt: TGTGCCAGCAGCGTATTAGGCGGGCAGCGGGGGGGCCGTAACGGGGAGCTGTTTTTT; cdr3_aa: CASSVLGGQRGGRNGELFF
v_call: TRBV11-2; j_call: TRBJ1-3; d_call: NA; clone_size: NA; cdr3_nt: TGTGCCAGCAGCCGACAGTTATCTGGAAACACCATATATTTT; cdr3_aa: CASSRQLSGNTIYF
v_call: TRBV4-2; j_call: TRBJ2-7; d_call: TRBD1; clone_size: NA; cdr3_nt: TGTGCCAGCAGCCAAGATCCGGGACAGGGAGCGTCCTACGAGCAGTACTTC; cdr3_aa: CASSQDPGQGASYEQYF
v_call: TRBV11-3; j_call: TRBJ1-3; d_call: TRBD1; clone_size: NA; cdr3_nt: TGTGCCAGCAGCCCGATGGAGGGACAGCTTTACGGAAACACCATATATTTT; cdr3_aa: CASSPMEGQLYGNTIYF
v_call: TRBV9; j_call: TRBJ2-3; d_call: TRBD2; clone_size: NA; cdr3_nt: TGTGCCAGCAGCTCCGGACTAGTTGATACGCAGTATTTT; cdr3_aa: CASSSGLVDTQYF
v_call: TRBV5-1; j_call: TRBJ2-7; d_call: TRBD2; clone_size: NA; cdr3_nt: TGCGCCAGCAGCTGGACCGGGACTAGCGGCTCCTACGAGCAGTACTTC; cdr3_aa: CASSWTGTSGSYEQYF
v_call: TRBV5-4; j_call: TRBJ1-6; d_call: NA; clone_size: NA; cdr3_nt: TGTGCCAGCAAGGAGGACCGTTATTATAATTCACCCCTCCACTTT; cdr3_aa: CASKEDRYYNSPLHF
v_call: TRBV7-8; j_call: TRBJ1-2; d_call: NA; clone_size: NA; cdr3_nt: TGTGCCAGCAGCCTACGGGGAGCCAACTATGGCTACACCTTC; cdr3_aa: CASSLRGANYGYTF
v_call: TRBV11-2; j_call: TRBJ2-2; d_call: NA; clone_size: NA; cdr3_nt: TGTGCCAGCAGCTTAACAGGAAACACCGGGGAGCTGTTTTTT; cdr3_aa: CASSLTGNTGELFF
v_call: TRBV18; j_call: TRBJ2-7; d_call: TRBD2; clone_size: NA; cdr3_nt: TGTGCCAGCTCAGCGAGCGGGGGGGCAATCTACGAGCAGTACTTC; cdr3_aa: CASSASGGAIYEQYF
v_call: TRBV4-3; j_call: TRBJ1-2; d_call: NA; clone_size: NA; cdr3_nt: TGCGCCAGCAGCCAGTCAGGCTTCTATGGCTACACCTTC; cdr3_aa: CASSQSGFYGYTF
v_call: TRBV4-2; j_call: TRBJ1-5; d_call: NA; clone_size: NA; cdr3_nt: TGTGCCAGCAGCCAATCGACGGGAAAGCCCCAGCATTTT; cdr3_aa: CASSQSTGKPQHF
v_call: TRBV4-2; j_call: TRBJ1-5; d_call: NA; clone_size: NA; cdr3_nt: TGTGCCAGCAGCCAGCAGGTTCGTCAGCCCCAGCATTTT; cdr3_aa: CASSQQVRQPQHF
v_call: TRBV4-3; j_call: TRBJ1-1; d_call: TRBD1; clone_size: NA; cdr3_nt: TGCGCCAGCGGGCCTGAGACAGGGGTAACTGAAGCTTTCTTT; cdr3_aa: CASGPETGVTEAFF
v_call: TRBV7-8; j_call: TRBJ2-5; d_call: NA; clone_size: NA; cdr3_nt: TGTGCCAGCAGCCCAGGGTTGGCGGAGACCCAGTACTTC; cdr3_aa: CASSPGLAETQYF
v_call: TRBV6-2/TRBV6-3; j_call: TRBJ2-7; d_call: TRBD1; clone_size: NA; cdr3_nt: TGTGCCAGCAGTTACAGTTTGGGACAGGGGACCTACGAGCAGTACTTC; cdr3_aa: CASSYSLGQGTYEQYF
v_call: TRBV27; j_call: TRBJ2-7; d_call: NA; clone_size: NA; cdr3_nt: TGTGCCTCCAGGGAATCCCCCTACTACGAGCAGTACTTC; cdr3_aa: CASRESPYYEQYF
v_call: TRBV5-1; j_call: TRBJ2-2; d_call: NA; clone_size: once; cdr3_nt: TGCGCCAGCAGCTTTGGGGGAGGACGCTACACCGGGGAGCTGTTTTTT; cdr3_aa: CASSFGGGRYTGELFF
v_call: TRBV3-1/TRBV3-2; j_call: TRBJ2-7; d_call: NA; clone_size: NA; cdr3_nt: TGTGCCAGCAGCCCTGACAGATACCACGAGCAGTACTTC; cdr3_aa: CASSPDRYHEQYF
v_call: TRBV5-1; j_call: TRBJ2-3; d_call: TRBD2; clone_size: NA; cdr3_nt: TGCGCCAGCAGCTTGGTAGCGGGAGGGGTCACAGATACGCAGTATTTT; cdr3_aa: CASSLVAGGVTDTQYF
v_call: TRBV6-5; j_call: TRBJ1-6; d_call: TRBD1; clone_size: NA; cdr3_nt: TGTGCCAGCAGTACCAGCCACGGACAGGGAGGAACCCTCCACTTT; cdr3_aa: CASSTSHGQGGTLHF
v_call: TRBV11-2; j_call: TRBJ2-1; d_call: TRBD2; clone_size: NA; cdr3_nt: TGTGCCAGCAGCCTATTCACAAGGCTAGCGGGATCCCATGAGCAGTTCTTC; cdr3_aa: CASSLFTRLAGSHEQFF
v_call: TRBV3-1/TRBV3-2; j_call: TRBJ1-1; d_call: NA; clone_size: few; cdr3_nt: TGTGCCAGCAGCCACTTCTCTACAGGTATGAACACTGAAGCTTTCTTT; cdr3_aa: CASSHFSTGMNTEAFF
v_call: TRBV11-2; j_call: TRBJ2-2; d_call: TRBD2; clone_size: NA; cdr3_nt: TGTGCCAGCAGCTTGGGACTAGCGGTAAACACCGGGGAGCTGTTTTTT; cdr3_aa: CASSLGLAVNTGELFF
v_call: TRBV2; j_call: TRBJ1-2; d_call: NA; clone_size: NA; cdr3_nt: TGTGCCAGCAGTCTACTACTGGGAGGGAACTATGGCTACACCTTC; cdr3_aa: CASSLLLGGNYGYTF
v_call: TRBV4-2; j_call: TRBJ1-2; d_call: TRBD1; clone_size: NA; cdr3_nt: TGTGCCAGCAGCCGCGACAGGGGCGGCTATGGCTACACCTTC; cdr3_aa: CASSRDRGGYGYTF
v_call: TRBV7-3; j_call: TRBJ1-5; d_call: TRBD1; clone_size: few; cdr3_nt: TGTGCCAGCAGCTTAAAGGGGGCAGGGAATCAGCCCCAGCATTTT; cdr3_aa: CASSLKGAGNQPQHF
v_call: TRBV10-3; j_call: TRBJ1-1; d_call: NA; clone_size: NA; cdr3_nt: TGTGCCACCGCAGATAGCACTAGCACTGAAGCTTTCTTT; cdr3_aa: CATADSTSTEAFF
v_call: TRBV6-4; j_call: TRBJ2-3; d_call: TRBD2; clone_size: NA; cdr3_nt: TGTGCCAGCAGTGCGACTAGCGGGGGGAATACGCAGTATTTT; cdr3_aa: CASSATSGGNTQYF
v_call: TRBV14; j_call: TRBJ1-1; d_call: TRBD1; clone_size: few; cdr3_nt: TGTGCCAGCAGCCCACAGGGGACCACTGAAGCTTTCTTT; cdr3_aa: CASSPQGTTEAFF
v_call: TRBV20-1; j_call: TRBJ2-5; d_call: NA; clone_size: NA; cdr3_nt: TGCAGTGCTACAGGGGAAGAGACCCAGTACTTC; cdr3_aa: CSATGEETQYF
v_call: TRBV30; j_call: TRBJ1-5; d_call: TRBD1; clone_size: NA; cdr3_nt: TGTGCCTGGAGTTTTACCGGGACAGGGGGCTGGCAGCCCCAGCATTTT; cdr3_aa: CAWSFTGTGGWQPQHF
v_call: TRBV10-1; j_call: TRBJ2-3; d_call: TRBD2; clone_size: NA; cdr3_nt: TGCGCCAGCAGTGAGTCGACTCCGGGACTAGCGAACAGTCGACCAGATACGCAGTATTTT; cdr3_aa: CASSESTPGLANSRPDTQYF
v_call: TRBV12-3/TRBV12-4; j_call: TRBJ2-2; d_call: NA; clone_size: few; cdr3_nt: TGTGCCAGCAGGGCAGGGCCCGGGGAGCTGTTTTTT; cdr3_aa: CASRAGPGELFF
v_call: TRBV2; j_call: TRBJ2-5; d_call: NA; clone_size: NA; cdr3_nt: TGTGCCAGCAGTGAGAATTCTCGAGGGCAAGAGACCCAGTACTTC; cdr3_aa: CASSENSRGQETQYF
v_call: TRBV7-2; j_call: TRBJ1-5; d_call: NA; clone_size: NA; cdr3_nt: TGTGCCAGCAGCCCAGGACTGAGCGGTCAGCCCCAGCATTTT; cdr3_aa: CASSPGLSGQPQHF
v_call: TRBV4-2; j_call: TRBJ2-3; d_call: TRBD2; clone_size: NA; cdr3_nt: TGTGCCAGCAGCCAAGGGGTGGCTAGCGGGAGTAGGGGCACAGATACGCAGTATTTT; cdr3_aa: CASSQGVASGSRGTDTQYF
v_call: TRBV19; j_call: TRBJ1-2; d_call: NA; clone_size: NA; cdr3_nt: TGTGCCAGCCGACCGGCAGGGGCCTACTATGGCTACACCTTC; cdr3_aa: CASRPAGAYYGYTF
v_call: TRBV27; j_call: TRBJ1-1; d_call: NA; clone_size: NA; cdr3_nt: TGTGCCAGCAGGAATTGGGGGGGTTCTGAAGCTTTCTTT; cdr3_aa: CASRNWGGSEAFF
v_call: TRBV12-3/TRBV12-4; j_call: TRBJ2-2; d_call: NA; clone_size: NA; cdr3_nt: TGTGCCAGCAGCCGGGACTACACCGGGGAGCTGTTTTTT; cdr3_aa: CASSRDYTGELFF
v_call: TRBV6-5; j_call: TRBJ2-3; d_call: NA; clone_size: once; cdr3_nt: TGTGCCAGCAGGGCGGGGTCTAGCACAGATACGCAGTATTTT; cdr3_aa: CASRAGSSTDTQYF
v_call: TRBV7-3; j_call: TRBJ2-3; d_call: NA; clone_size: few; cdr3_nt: TGTGCCAGCAGCTTAACGGGCGCAGATACGCAGTATTTT; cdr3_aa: CASSLTGADTQYF
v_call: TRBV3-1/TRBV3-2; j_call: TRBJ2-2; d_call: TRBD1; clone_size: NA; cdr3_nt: TGTGCCAGCAGCCCCCCCTCAGGGGGCCTGTGGACCGGGGAGCTGTTTTTT; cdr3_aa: CASSPPSGGLWTGELFF
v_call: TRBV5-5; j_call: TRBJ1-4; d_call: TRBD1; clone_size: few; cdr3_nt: TGTGCCAGCAGCTCACAGGGGTTAGGAAATGAAAAACTGTTTTTT; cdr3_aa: CASSSQGLGNEKLFF